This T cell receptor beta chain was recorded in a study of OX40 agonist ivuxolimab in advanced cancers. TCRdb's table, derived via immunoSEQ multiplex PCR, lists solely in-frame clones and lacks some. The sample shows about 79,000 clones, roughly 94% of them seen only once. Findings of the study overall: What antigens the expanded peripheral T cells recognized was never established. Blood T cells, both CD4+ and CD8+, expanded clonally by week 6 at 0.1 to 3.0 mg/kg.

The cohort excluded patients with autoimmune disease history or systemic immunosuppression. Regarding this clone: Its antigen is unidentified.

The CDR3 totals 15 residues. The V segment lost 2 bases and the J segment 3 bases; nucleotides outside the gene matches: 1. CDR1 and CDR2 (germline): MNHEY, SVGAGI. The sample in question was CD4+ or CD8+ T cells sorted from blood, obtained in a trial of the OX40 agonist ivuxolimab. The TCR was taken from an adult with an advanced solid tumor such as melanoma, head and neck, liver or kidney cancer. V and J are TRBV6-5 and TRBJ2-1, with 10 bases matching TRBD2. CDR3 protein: CASSYGLADYNEQFF. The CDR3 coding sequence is TGTGCCAGCAGTTACGGACTAGCGGACTACAATGAGCAGTTCTTC.